The 2 T cell receptor beta chains listed next were all sequenced from one sample in a study of T cell responses to AZD1222 COVID-19 vaccine. The data were produced by immunoSEQ multiplex PCR, yet TCRdb's version contains in-frame clones alone and is incomplete. The data show more than 120,000 clones, roughly nine tenths seen once. The specimen comprised peripheral blood, sampled 28 days after the second AZD1222 dose. These TCRs come from an adult who received the AZD1222 COVID-19 vaccine.

CDR3 residues: CSAVGETQYF. The CDR3 region has the DNA TGCAGTGCCGTAGGGGAGACCCAGTACTTC. V and J are TRBV20-1 and TRBJ2-5; D unresolved. Germline CDR1 reads DFQATT; CDR2 reads SNEGSKA (reference sequence). This CDR3 has 10 amino acids. Trimming removed 6 bases at V and 5 bases at J, with 7 bases between.

The chain employs TRBV5-1 and TRBJ1-6; a possible D gene is TRBD1 (6 bases). From germline, CDR1 is SGHRS and CDR2 YFSETQ. The germline V and J ends were trimmed by 4 bases and 4 bases, with 12 bases remaining between them. This CDR3 spans 15 amino acids. The CDR3 DNA follows: TGCGCCAGCAGCCCAGCCAGGGGATATAATTCACCCCTCCACTTT. This translates into CASSPARGYNSPLHF.